This TCR beta chain emerged from a study of cytomegalovirus exposure and HLA in healthy donors. Broader study findings: The majority of CMV-associated TCR beta chains were reported as apparently HLA-restricted in a later analysis. Most of the TCR beta V segments (in an earlier analysis) were productive either about 87% or about 30% of the time.

In the PCR, 60 Vbeta and 13 Jbeta primers were used. TCRdb's table, derived via immunoSEQ multiplex PCR, lists solely in-frame clones and lacks some. The sample has 55,000 to 80,000 clones; almost 85% are singletons. In the case of this clone: Antigen: not known.

Material: PBMCs. The source is a man aged 18 to 30 in good health and CMV-seronegative.

The CDR3 loop is CASSLRRGPTDTQYF. In DNA, the CDR3 is TGTGCCAGCAGCTTAAGGCGGGGCCCCACAGATACGCAGTATTTT. J is TRBJ2-3 and V is TRBV7-3, with a tentative D call TRBD2 (6 bases). The V end was cut by 1 base, the J end by 2 bases, with 10 bases between. The CDR3 loop spans 15 amino acids. Germline CDR1 SGHTA, CDR2 FQGTGA.